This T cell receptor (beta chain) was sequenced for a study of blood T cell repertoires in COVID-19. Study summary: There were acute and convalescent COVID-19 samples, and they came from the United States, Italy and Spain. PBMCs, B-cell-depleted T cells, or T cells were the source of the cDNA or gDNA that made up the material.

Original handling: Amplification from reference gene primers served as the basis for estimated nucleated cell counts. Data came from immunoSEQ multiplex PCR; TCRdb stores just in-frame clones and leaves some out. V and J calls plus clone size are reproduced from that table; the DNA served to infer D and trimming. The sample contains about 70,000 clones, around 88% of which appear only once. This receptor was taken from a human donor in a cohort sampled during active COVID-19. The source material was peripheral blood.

The CDR3 coding sequence is TGTGCCAGTCACCCAGGGAGCGGGACTCAGTTCTTC. Amino acids: CASHPGSGTQFF. The chain employs TRBV19 and TRBJ2-1; 7 bases map to TRBD2. The CDR3 length is 12 residues. The ends lost 8 bases at V and 13 bases at J; junction bases unmatched: 11. Per the germline V gene, CDR1 is LNHDA and CDR2 is SQIVND (reference sequence).